The 27 T cell receptor beta chains below all came from one sample that was sequenced in a study of blood T cell repertoires in COVID-19. Here immunoSEQ multiplex PCR was the method, and the copy in TCRdb shows in-frame clones only, minus some. The data hold 70,000 to 75,000 clones, with roughly four fifths observed a single time. The sample taken for sequencing was peripheral blood. The origin of the receptors is a man between 65 and 80 years old with acute or convalescent COVID-19.

The chain employs TRBV9 and TRBJ1-1, with TRBD1 matching 8 bases. The germline V gene has CDR1 SGDLS and CDR2 YYNGEE. V was pared by 0 bases and J by 6 bases, with 4 bases of the junction left unmatched. The CDR3 is 14 amino acids. In nucleotides, the CDR3 is TGTGCCAGCAGCGTAGAAGGACAGGGAGCTGAAGCTTTCTTT. Translation: CASSVEGQGAEAFF. The whole variable domain, filled in from reference TRBV9 and TRBJ1-1, reads DSGVTQTPKHLITATGQRVTLRCSPRSGDLSVYWYQQSLDQGLQFLIQYYNGEERAKGNILERFSAQQFPDLHSELNLSSLELGDSALYFCASSVEGQGAEAFFGQGTRLTVV.

In regard to this clone: An end of the junction differs from the germline gene, which may be a read error. The V and J genes are TRBV30 and TRBJ1-2; 9 bases agree with TRBD1. There are 12 residues in the CDR3. Germline V gene lookup returns CDR1 GTSNPN and CDR2 SVGIG (reference sequence). The CDR3 DNA is TGTGCCTGGACCAGACAGGGGGAGGATTCCGCCTTC. Protein sequence: CAWTRQGEDSAF.

The rearrangement joins TRBV6-5 to TRBJ2-1; TRBD2 is a possible D gene (5 bases). V was clipped by 2 bases and J by 3 bases, with 14 bases between them. CDR3 size: 16 residues. Per the germline V gene, CDR1 is MNHEY and CDR2 is SVGAGI. The CDR3 bases are TGTGCCAGCAGTTACCCCTGGCGGGCCCTCTACAATGAGCAGTTCTTC. As protein: CASSYPWRALYNEQFF.

The DNA for the CDR3 is TGTGCCAGCAGCTTGGAGCTAGCGGGAGTTCCGGAGACCCAGTACTTC. This gives the protein CASSLELAGVPETQYF. V gene TRBV5-4 combines with J gene TRBJ2-5, with TRBD2 identical over 10 bases. Looked up from germline, CDR1 is SGHNT and CDR2 is YYREEE (reference sequence). V lost 0 bases, J lost 5 bases, and 7 bases stayed unmatched. There are 16 residues in the CDR3.

The V call is TRBV5-6, the J call TRBJ2-1; D may be TRBD1 (6 bases). The CDR3 spans 16 residues. The V end lost 3 bases, the J end lost 5 bases, and 18 bases lay between the germline ends. Germline-derived CDR1 and CDR2 are SGHDT and YYEEEE. DNA for the CDR3: TGTGCCAGCAGCTCGGTGGGGTGGGACAAGAACAATGAGCAGTTCTTC. This gives the protein CASSSVGWDKNNEQFF.

The chain links TRBV15 to TRBJ2-7, with TRBD1 identical over 9 bases. CDR3 length equals 16 residues. V dropped 3 bases and J dropped 3; count of bases not matched to a gene: 9. CDR1 and CDR2 (germline): LNHNV, YYDKDF (reference sequence). CDR3 in DNA: TGTGCCACCAGCAGCTCGGGACAGGGTAAAGTCTACGAGCAGTACTTC. It codes for CATSSSGQGKVYEQYF.

The chain has TRBV3-1 (or the pseudogene TRBV3-2) and TRBJ2-7; TRBD1 is a possible D gene (5 bases). V was clipped by 3 bases and J by 0 bases, with 12 bases between them. Germline assignment: CDR1 LGHDT and CDR2 YNNKEL (reference sequence). CDR3 length: 15 residues. This chain's CDR3 is CASSHSTGSSYEQYF. In DNA form, the CDR3 reads TGTGCCAGCAGCCATAGTACAGGAAGCTCCTACGAGCAGTACTTC.

The chain recombines TRBV5-1 with TRBJ1-1; D is unclear. V was shortened by 5 bases and J by 1 base, with 6 bases between the two germline ends. Germline CDR1 and CDR2: SGHRS and YFSETQ. This CDR3 is built from 12 residues. This CDR3 is CASRRQNTEAFF. CDR3 coding DNA: TGCGCCAGCAGGCGACAGAACACTGAAGCTTTCTTT.

The V gene is TRBV19, the J gene TRBJ1-5; 8 bases align to TRBD1. This CDR3 comprises 15 residues. The germline gives CDR1 LNHDA, CDR2 SQIVND (reference sequence). The J segment lost 2 bases and the V segment lost 3 bases, leaving 3 bases of the junction unmatched. Written as DNA, the CDR3 is TGTGCCAGTAGTATGGGACAGGACCGCAATCAGCCCCAGCATTTT. Amino acid sequence: CASSMGQDRNQPQHF.

V usage is TRBV25-1 and J usage is TRBJ2-6; D possibly corresponds to TRBD2 (6 bases). This CDR3 has 16 amino acids. Trimming took 3 bases from V and 0 from J, leaving 9 bases between them. The germline V gene has CDR1 MGHDK and CDR2 SYGVNS. The CDR3: CASSEAGNSGANVLTF. In DNA form, the CDR3 reads TGTGCCAGCAGTGAGGCGGGGAACTCTGGGGCCAACGTCCTGACTTTC.

The rearrangement links TRBV7-9 to TRBJ2-1, with 9 bases lining up with TRBD2. The CDR3 sequence is 16 residues long. CDR1 is SEHNR and CDR2 is FQNEAQ in the germline V gene (reference sequence). V shed 5 bases and J 6 bases; nucleotides not matched to a gene: 11. CDR3 residues: CASSEFLAGEGNEQFF. The CDR3 DNA follows: TGTGCCAGCAGCGAATTTTTAGCGGGAGAAGGCAATGAGCAGTTCTTC.

The V call is TRBV19, the J call TRBJ2-3; D possibly corresponds to TRBD2 (5 bases). Trimming took off 8 bases at V and 0 bases at J, with 6 bases between the two ends. The CDR3 spans 12 residues. Germline assignment: CDR1 LNHDA and CDR2 SQIVND (reference sequence). The CDR3 protein is CASGLSTDTQYF. The CDR3 nucleotides read TGTGCCAGTGGACTCAGCACAGATACGCAGTATTTT.

The CDR3 region has the DNA TGTGCCACCAGCAGAGATGGAAGGGGGTACCAAGAGACCCAGTACTTC. Its protein product is CATSRDGRGYQETQYF. The chain uses TRBV15 and TRBJ2-5; possible D gene TRBD1, 6 bases. Germline values: CDR1 LNHNV, CDR2 YYDKDF (reference sequence). The CDR3 has 16 amino acids. V was clipped by 0 bases and J by 0 bases, with 11 bases between them.

This clone has just one count. The chain couples TRBV27 to TRBJ2-7; 7 nucleotides agree with TRBD1. J gave up 2 bases and V 0 bases, and 4 bases lay outside the gene matches. Germline CDR1 MNHEY, CDR2 SMNVEV (reference sequence). The CDR3 contains 15 residues. The CDR3 coding sequence is TGTGCCAGCAGTTTATCGACAGGGAACACCTACGAGCAGTACTTC. Amino acid sequence: CASSLSTGNTYEQYF.

V and J are TRBV5-1 and TRBJ2-1, with D tentatively TRBD2 (5 bases). Trimming pared 6 bases from V and 5 bases from J, leaving 18 bases between. CDR3 length equals 15 residues. Germline V CDR1 and CDR2: SGHRS, YFSETQ. The chain's CDR3 is CASTPRGSLDNEQFF. CDR3 coding DNA: TGCGCCAGCACCCCCCGGGGTAGCCTCGACAATGAGCAGTTCTTC.

This clone appeared a few times. The rearrangement links TRBV10-2 to TRBJ2-2; 9 bases are a match to TRBD2. CDR1 is WSHSY, CDR2 SAAADI, per germline. The CDR3 contains 18 residues. V trimming: 0 bases; J trimming: 10 bases; junction bases outside the gene matches: 15. The CDR3 nucleotides read TGCGCCAGCAGTGAGTCGACCCCTCAGGCGGGAGGGCCCCAGGAGCTGTTTTTT. Amino acids: CASSESTPQAGGPQELFF.

This clone was detected only once. This chain links TRBV30 with TRBJ1-2; tentative D call: TRBD1 (6 bases). This CDR3 has 15 residues. Trimming removed 5 bases at V and 3 bases at J, with 19 bases between. Germline CDR1 GTSNPN, CDR2 SVGIG (reference sequence). The CDR3 nucleotides are TGTGCCTGGCGTCATCGGGGGGGCGCTGACTATGGCTACACCTTC. Its translation is CAWRHRGGADYGYTF.

This clone was counted once. V usage is TRBV7-8 and J usage is TRBJ2-3; TRBD1 is a possible D gene (5 bases). V was pared by 5 bases and J by 0 bases, with 18 bases between. CDR3 size: 17 residues. Germline lookup yields CDR1 SGHVS and CDR2 FQNEAQ. The CDR3: CASSRALDSPSTDTQYF. In DNA form, the CDR3 reads TGTGCCAGCAGCCGAGCCCTCGACAGTCCTAGCACAGATACGCAGTATTTT. Full variable domain (outside the CDR3, taken from reference TRBV7-8 and TRBJ2-3): GAGVSQSPRYKVAKRGQDVALRCDPISGHVSLFWYQQALGQGPEFLTYFQNEAQLDKSGLPSDRFFAERPEGSVSTLKIQRTQQEDSAVYLCASSRALDSPSTDTQYFGPGTRLTVL.

The rearrangement links TRBV11-3 to TRBJ1-1; perhaps TRBD1 as D (5 bases). The CDR3 is made up of 15 amino acids. Germline loops: CDR1 SGHNT, CDR2 YENEEA. Trimming shortened V by 1 base and J by 5 bases, and 14 bases separated the two germline ends. Here the CDR3 DNA reads TGTGCCAGCAGCTTAGGAAGGGGAATCGTGACTGAAGCTTTCTTT. It is translated as CASSLGRGIVTEAFF.

The rearrangement links TRBV14 to TRBJ2-1, with 14 bases aligning to TRBD2. J gave up 4 bases and V 7 bases, and 9 bases lay outside the gene matches. CDR3 length equals 17 residues. CDR1 is SGHDN, CDR2 FVKESK, per germline. CDR3 residues: CASTPMRTSGRYNEQFF. CDR3 nucleotide sequence: TGTGCCAGCACCCCAATGAGGACTAGCGGGAGGTACAATGAGCAGTTCTTC.

The chain is built from TRBV28 and TRBJ2-3; weak D call: TRBD1 (6 bases). This CDR3 has 15 amino acids. Germline assignment: CDR1 MDHEN and CDR2 SYDVKM. The germline V and J ends were trimmed by 6 bases and 5 bases, with 18 bases remaining between them. CDR3: CASSYREPRGDTQYF. DNA of the CDR3: TGTGCCAGCAGCTACAGGGAACCCCGGGGAGATACGCAGTATTTT.

The V call is TRBV6-6, the J call TRBJ1-5, with a weak D call TRBD1 (5 bases). The CDR3 length is 18 residues. CDR1 MNHNY and CDR2 SVGAGI come from the germline V gene (reference sequence). V lost 5 bases and J 4 bases, leaving 24 bases between the germline ends. CDR3 DNA: TGTGCCAGCAGTCTCGACTTACCCGACAGAGGAAAGAATCAGCCCCAGCATTTT. Amino acids: CASSLDLPDRGKNQPQHF.

The chain links TRBV19 to TRBJ2-7; 9 nucleotides line up with TRBD1. The CDR3 has 16 residues. Per the germline V gene, CDR1 is LNHDA and CDR2 is SQIVND (reference sequence). V was clipped by 5 bases and J by 3 bases; unmatched bases: 11. CDR3 bases: TGTGCCAGTAGTCTCAGGCCGGGACAGGGAAGCTACGAGCAGTACTTC. This sequence encodes CASSLRPGQGSYEQYF.

This clone was observed a handful of times. The chain is built from TRBV6-5 and TRBJ1-1; no firm D call. V was cut by 6 bases and J by 0 bases, with 8 bases left in between. Germline V CDR1 and CDR2: MNHEY, SVGAGI. The CDR3 contains 13 residues. DNA for the CDR3: TGTGCCAGCAGACGCGGAGTGAACACTGAAGCTTTCTTT. Translating it yields CASRRGVNTEAFF.

The CDR3, as DNA: TGTGCCAGCAGCGGAACCTTACAGGGGACTGGAAACACCATATATTTT. Translating it yields CASSGTLQGTGNTIYF. The rearrangement uses TRBV9 and TRBJ1-3; TRBD1 aligns across 7 bases. With 3 bases clipped from V and 2 bases from J, the junction kept 8 bases outside the gene matches. CDR1 and CDR2 (germline): SGDLS, YYNGEE. The CDR3 length is 16 residues.

This clone came up many times. The chain has TRBV4-3 and TRBJ2-7, with 8 bases aligning to TRBD1. Unmatched junction bases numbered 4, after V lost 0 bases and J lost 0 bases. The V gene's germline CDR1 is LGHNA and CDR2 YSLEER. This CDR3 is built from 16 residues. The CDR3 is CASSQDWTGSSYEQYF. The CDR3 DNA sequence: TGCGCCAGCAGCCAAGACTGGACAGGGAGCTCCTACGAGCAGTACTTC.

This chain connects TRBV5-4 to TRBJ1-1; D unresolved. The CDR3 is 15 residues long. The germline V gene encodes CDR1 SGHNT and CDR2 YYREEE (reference sequence). V was clipped by 2 bases and J by 0 bases, with 11 bases between them. The CDR3 loop reads CASSLSRGLNTEAFF. The CDR3 DNA reads as TGTGCCAGCAGCTTATCCCGCGGGCTGAACACTGAAGCTTTCTTT. Full variable domain (remainder filled in from reference TRBV5-4 and TRBJ1-1): ETGVTQSPTHLIKTRGQQVTLRCSSQSGHNTVSWYQQALGQGPQFIFQYYREEENGRGNFPPRFSGLQFPNYSSELNVNALELDDSALYLCASSLSRGLNTEAFFGQGTRLTVV.